One and the same sample provided the 19 T cell receptor beta chains below, sequenced in a study of blood T cell repertoires in COVID-19. Only in-frame clones appear in the TCRdb table, and some are missing; sequencing was by immunoSEQ multiplex PCR. The sample lists roughly 250,000 clones, more than 85% occurring once. The material sequenced was peripheral blood. The receptors come from a man aged 25 to 40 with acute or convalescent COVID-19.

A single count supports this clone. The rearrangement joins TRBV11-2 to TRBJ2-7; 8 bases are shared with TRBD2. Germline CDR1 and CDR2: SGHAT and FQNNGV. This CDR3 has 18 amino acids. V shed 5 bases and J 2 bases; nucleotides not matched to a gene: 17. Here the CDR3 DNA reads TGTGCCAGCAGCCGTAACGGTCTAGCGGGTGCAAACCCCTACGAGCAGTACTTC. It encodes CASSRNGLAGANPYEQYF. Supplemented by reference TRBV11-2 and TRBJ2-7, the full variable domain reads EAGVAQSPRYKIIEKRQSVAFWCNPISGHATLYWYQQILGQGPKLLIQFQNNGVVDDSQLPKDRFSAERLKGVDSTLKIQPAKLEDSAVYLCASSRNGLAGANPYEQYFGPGTRLTVT.

The CDR3 coding sequence is TGTGCCAGCAGCGTATCCGGGACAGCTACCTACGAGCAGTACTTC. Amino acids: CASSVSGTATYEQYF. The chain links TRBV9 to TRBJ2-7, with 7 bases matching TRBD1. Germline V CDR1 and CDR2: SGDLS, YYNGEE. Germline trimming cut 1 base from V and 2 bases from J; bases unmatched to any gene: 6. The CDR3 is 15 amino acids.

The chain combines TRBV7-8 with TRBJ2-7, with a possible D match to TRBD1 (6 bases). Germline assignment: CDR1 SGHVS and CDR2 FQNEAQ. The CDR3 covers 16 residues. With 5 bases removed from V and 3 bases from J, the gap between germline ends came to 20 bases. The DNA for the CDR3 is TGTGCCAGCAGCCCGATGGGGACAATCTCCATCTACGAGCAGTACTTC. Its protein product is CASSPMGTISIYEQYF. The complete variable domain, with remaining parts taken from reference TRBV7-8 and TRBJ2-7, reads GAGVSQSPRYKVAKRGQDVALRCDPISGHVSLFWYQQALGQGPEFLTYFQNEAQLDKSGLPSDRFFAERPEGSVSTLKIQRTQQEDSAVYLCASSPMGTISIYEQYFGPGTRLTVT.

This chain connects TRBV5-4 to TRBJ1-1, with TRBD1 matching over 8 bases. The germline V gene has CDR1 SGHNT and CDR2 YYREEE (reference sequence). Trimming removed 4 bases from V and 9 bases from J; junction bases left unmatched: 5. The CDR3 has 12 amino acids. The CDR3 bases are TGTGCCAGCAGCCGGACAGGGTTTAAAGCTTTCTTT. This sequence encodes CASSRTGFKAFF.

J is TRBJ1-2 and V is TRBV5-6, with 9 nucleotides matching TRBD1. The germline CDR1 and CDR2 sequences are SGHDT and YYEEEE. The CDR3 is made up of 13 amino acids. The V gene end was trimmed by 4 bases and the J gene end by 7 bases; junction bases not matched to a gene: 5. CDR3 in amino acids: CASSLDRGVGYTF. The CDR3 DNA reads as TGTGCCAGCAGCCTTGACAGGGGGGTTGGCTACACCTTC.

A single count supports this clone. The chain joins TRBV20-1 to TRBJ2-2; D is uncertain. V lost 3 bases and J lost 10, with 12 bases in between. The V gene's germline CDR1 is DFQATT and CDR2 SNEGSKA (reference sequence). The CDR3 loop spans 12 amino acids. For the CDR3, the DNA is TGCAGTGCTAGTACTAATTCTGTGGAGCTGTTTTTT. It yields the protein CSASTNSVELFF.

This clone came up a few times. This sequence joins TRBV7-9 and TRBJ2-7; TRBD2 might be the D (6 bases). V lost 1 base to trimming and J lost 6 bases, with 10 bases between them. The CDR3 extends over 13 amino acids. The germline CDR1 and CDR2 sequences are SEHNR and FQNEAQ (reference sequence). CDR3 in amino acids: CASSLVGGSEQYF. Here the CDR3 DNA reads TGTGCCAGCAGCTTAGTTGGGGGGTCCGAGCAGTACTTC.

This sequence joins TRBV28 and TRBJ1-5; perhaps TRBD1 as D (5 bases). The germline V gene has CDR1 MDHEN and CDR2 SYDVKM. The CDR3 spans 21 residues. The germline V and J ends were trimmed by 8 bases and 0 bases, with 32 bases remaining between them. CDR3 loop: CASRQRAWAKISLYSNQPQHF. CDR3 nucleotides: TGTGCCAGCCGACAGCGGGCATGGGCTAAGATATCCCTCTATAGCAATCAGCCCCAGCATTTT.

This clone was observed once. The chain has TRBV5-1 and TRBJ1-5, with 8 bases that match TRBD1. V shed 4 bases and J 4 bases; nucleotides not matched to a gene: 4. The CDR3 runs to 14 residues. CDR1 SGHRS and CDR2 YFSETQ come from the germline V gene. CDR3 sequence reads: CASSGTGPNQPQHF. CDR3 DNA: TGCGCCAGCAGCGGGACAGGTCCGAATCAGCCCCAGCATTTT.

The chain has TRBV3-1 (or the pseudogene TRBV3-2) and TRBJ2-2, with TRBD2 as a possible D gene (6 bases). The CDR3 has 16 amino acids. V dropped 1 base and J dropped 5 bases, with 14 bases sitting between them. From germline, CDR1 is LGHDT and CDR2 YNNKEL (reference sequence). CDR3 coding DNA: TGTGCCAGCAGCCAAGTAGCGGAAGCGGGTACCGGGGAGCTGTTTTTT. The encoded protein is CASSQVAEAGTGELFF.

This chain joins TRBV5-8 and TRBJ1-2, with D unresolved. The CDR3 sequence is 14 residues long. CDR1 and CDR2 (germline): SGHTS, YDEGEE. V shed 3 bases and J shed 5 bases, with 14 bases lying between them. CDR3 in DNA: TGTGCCAGCAGCTCCTTTGACTCCTCTTATGGCTACACCTTC. As protein: CASSSFDSSYGYTF.

The J gene is TRBJ2-2, the V gene TRBV12-3 or TRBV12-4; unclear D gene. This CDR3 has 12 amino acids. The ends were cut back, 5 bases at V and 3 bases at J, with 4 bases in the middle. The CDR3: CASSEDTGELFF. CDR3 bases: TGTGCCAGCAGTGAGGACACCGGGGAGCTGTTTTTT.

The chain combines TRBV2 with TRBJ2-4; the match to TRBD1 covers 7 bases. Germline assignment: CDR1 SNHLY and CDR2 FYNNEI. CDR3 size: 15 residues. Losses at the gene ends were 8 bases for V and 5 bases for J; bases not matched to a gene: 12. DNA for the CDR3: TGTGCCAGCTTTTGGGGCGAAGGGGGCGAAAACATTCAGTACTTC. It specifies CASFWGEGGENIQYF.

The V gene is TRBV15, the J gene TRBJ2-3; D is possibly TRBD1 (5 bases). The V and J ends lost 0 bases and 0 bases respectively, with 7 bases between them. The germline gives CDR1 LNHNV, CDR2 YYDKDF (reference sequence). The CDR3 sequence is 15 residues long. CDR3 sequence (DNA): TGTGCCACCAGCAGAGACAGGGTTAGCACAGATACGCAGTATTTT. Translating gives CATSRDRVSTDTQYF.

V and J are TRBV28 and TRBJ2-3; a possible D gene is TRBD1 (6 bases). The germline V and J ends were trimmed by 5 bases and 8 bases, with 17 bases remaining between them. The CDR3 length is 14 residues. Looked up from germline, CDR1 is MDHEN and CDR2 is SYDVKM. The CDR3 region is CASSTYRDSGTQYF. In DNA form, the CDR3 reads TGTGCCAGCAGTACATACAGGGATTCGGGTACGCAGTATTTT.

With regard to this clone: Other DNA sequences of this sample code for an identical CDR3. V is TRBV18 and J is TRBJ1-2, with TRBD1 matching 8 bases. The CDR3 is made up of 13 amino acids. The J segment lost 5 bases and the V segment lost 6 bases, leaving 5 bases of the junction unmatched. Per the germline V gene, CDR1 is KGHSH and CDR2 is LQKENI. CDR3 DNA: TGTGCCAGCTCTATGGACAGGGAGTATGGCTACACCTTC. Its translation: CASSMDREYGYTF.

The V and J genes are TRBV30 and TRBJ2-1; 11 nucleotides align to TRBD2. J gave up 4 bases and V 4 bases, and 6 bases lay outside the gene matches. There are 15 residues in the CDR3. CDR1 and CDR2 (germline): GTSNPN, SVGIG (reference sequence). CDR3 DNA: TGTGCCTGGAATCCGGGACTAGCGGAGTACAATGAGCAGTTCTTC. Translating gives CAWNPGLAEYNEQFF.

The chain is built from TRBV28 and TRBJ2-7; weak D call: TRBD2 (5 bases). Trimming removed 7 bases at V and 0 bases at J, with 13 bases between. The CDR3 is 14 residues long. Germline V gives CDR1 MDHEN, CDR2 SYDVKM. The CDR3: CASTSGGPSYEQYF. CDR3 bases: TGTGCCAGCACCTCAGGAGGCCCCTCCTACGAGCAGTACTTC.

The rearrangement links TRBV6-2 or TRBV6-3 to TRBJ2-1, with 9 bases identical to TRBD2. Germline-derived CDR1 and CDR2 are MNHEY and SVGEGT. V was clipped by 5 bases and J by 8 bases; unmatched bases: 7. This CDR3 region has 14 residues. This CDR3 reads CASSGSGSIDEQFF. The CDR3 DNA reads as TGTGCCAGCAGTGGTAGCGGGAGTATAGATGAGCAGTTCTTC.